These 8 T cell receptor beta chains were sequenced from one sample in a study of shared clonotypes between healthy human individuals. Data came from immunoSEQ multiplex PCR; TCRdb stores just in-frame clones and leaves some out. The table includes approximately 2.5 million clones, approximately 93% detected once. Sequencing used naive CD4+ T cells from PBMCs. The subset is: CD45RA+ positively selected. These receptor sequences come from a man aged 18 to 29 in good health. Some clones in this sample may be carry-over from other donors' samples.

A single count supports this clone. V usage is TRBV5-1 and J usage is TRBJ2-4; the match to TRBD1 covers 7 bases. With V trimmed by 4 bases and J by 1 base, 5 bases remained unmatched. This CDR3 has 15 residues. Per germline, CDR1 SGHRS and CDR2 YFSETQ. The CDR3 bases are TGCGCCAGCAGCCGGTCGACAGGGGCCAAAAACATTCAGTACTTC. Protein sequence: CASSRSTGAKNIQYF.

This clone was recorded only once. The genes are TRBV5-1 and TRBJ2-3; D is unresolved. Trimming removed 3 bases at V and 10 bases at J, with 15 bases between. Germline loops: CDR1 SGHRS, CDR2 YFSETQ. The CDR3 consists of 13 residues. The CDR3: CASSSDVQTSQYF. The CDR3 DNA is TGCGCCAGCAGCTCGGACGTGCAAACCTCGCAGTATTTT.

The sample holds one count of this clone. Other DNA sequences in the same sample also yield this CDR3. V and J are TRBV5-4 and TRBJ2-5, with D maybe TRBD1 (5 bases). With 4 bases removed from V and 2 bases from J, the gap between germline ends came to 9 bases. This CDR3 region has 13 residues. The germline V gene has CDR1 SGHNT and CDR2 YYREEE (reference sequence). CDR3 DNA sequence: TGTGCCAGCAGCCTAGGACAACAAGAGACCCAGTACTTC. Amino acids: CASSLGQQETQYF.

The chain recombines TRBV5-4 with TRBJ2-3, with D perhaps TRBD2 (5 bases). This CDR3 is 16 amino acids long. In germline, CDR1 is SGHNT, CDR2 YYREEE (reference sequence). The V end lost 4 bases, the J end lost 2 bases, and 17 bases lay between the germline ends. CDR3 sequence: CASSIPGRRSTDTQYF. The CDR3 DNA is TGTGCCAGCAGCATTCCCGGACGGAGGTCCACAGATACGCAGTATTTT.

The CDR3 loop is CASTISGRGRSGYTF. The CDR3 bases are TGTGCCAGCACCATATCGGGGAGGGGGCGGTCTGGCTACACCTTC. The V call is TRBV27, the J call TRBJ1-2, with 7 nucleotides matching TRBD1. The CDR3 extends over 15 amino acids. Germline lookup yields CDR1 MNHEY and CDR2 SMNVEV (reference sequence). V shed 7 bases and J 7 bases; nucleotides not matched to a gene: 15.

This chain joins TRBV6-5 and TRBJ2-7, with 9 bases aligning to TRBD1. Germline CDR1 reads MNHEY; CDR2 reads SVGAGI. This CDR3 has 15 amino acids. V shed 2 bases and J 0 bases; nucleotides not matched to a gene: 2. CDR3 coding DNA: TGTGCCAGCAGTTACACGGGACAGGGCTCCTACGAGCAGTACTTC. It is translated as CASSYTGQGSYEQYF.

The chain links TRBV28 to TRBJ1-4; D gene uncertain. The CDR3 has 15 amino acids. V lost 4 bases, J lost 0 bases, and 9 bases lay in between. Germline V gene data show CDR1 as MDHEN and CDR2 as SYDVKM. The CDR3: CASSSPGSTNEKLFF. The CDR3 DNA reads TGTGCCAGCAGTTCGCCGGGTTCAACTAATGAAAAACTGTTTTTT.

The chain links TRBV4-1 to TRBJ2-2; 9 nucleotides match TRBD2. This CDR3 comprises 15 residues. In germline, CDR1 is MGHRA, CDR2 YSYEKL. V dropped 5 bases and J dropped 7; count of bases not matched to a gene: 8. Here the CDR3 DNA reads TGCGCCAGCAGCTCGGGACTAGCTCGGGGCGGGGAGCTGTTTTTT. Translated: CASSSGLARGGELFF.